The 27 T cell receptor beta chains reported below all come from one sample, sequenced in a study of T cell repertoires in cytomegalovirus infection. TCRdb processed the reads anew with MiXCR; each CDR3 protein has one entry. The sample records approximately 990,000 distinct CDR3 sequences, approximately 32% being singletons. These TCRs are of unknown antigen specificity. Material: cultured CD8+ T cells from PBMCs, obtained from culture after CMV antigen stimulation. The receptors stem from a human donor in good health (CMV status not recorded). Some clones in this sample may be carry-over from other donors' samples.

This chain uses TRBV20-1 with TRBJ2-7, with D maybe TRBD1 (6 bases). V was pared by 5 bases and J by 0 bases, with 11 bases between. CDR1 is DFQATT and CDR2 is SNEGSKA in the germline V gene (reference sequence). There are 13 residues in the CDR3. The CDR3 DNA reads TGCAGTGCTTATACAGGGAGCTCCTACGAGCAGTACGTC. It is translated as CSAYTGSSYEQYV.

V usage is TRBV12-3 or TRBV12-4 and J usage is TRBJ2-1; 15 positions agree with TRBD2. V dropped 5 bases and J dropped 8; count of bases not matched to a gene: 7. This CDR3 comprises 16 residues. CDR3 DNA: TGTGCCAGCAGTGGGACTAGCGGGGGGATACTCGATGAGCAGTTCTTC. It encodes CASSGTSGGILDEQFF.

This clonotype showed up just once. CDR3 amino acids: CASSSLRGPYEQYV. DNA for the CDR3: TGTGCCAGCAGTTCCTTACGGGGTCCATACGAGCAGTACGTC. The chain carries TRBV6-2 or TRBV6-3 and TRBJ2-7; a possible D gene is TRBD2 (5 bases). The CDR3 is 14 residues long. Germline CDR1 reads MNHEY; CDR2 reads SVGEGT. V lost 4 bases and J lost 4, with 14 bases in between.

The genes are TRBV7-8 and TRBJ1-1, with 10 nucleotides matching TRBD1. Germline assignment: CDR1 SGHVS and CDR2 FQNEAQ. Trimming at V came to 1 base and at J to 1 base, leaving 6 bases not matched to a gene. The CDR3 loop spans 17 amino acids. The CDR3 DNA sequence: TGTGCCAGCAGCTTAGTAGGGACAGGGGATAAGAACACTGAAGCTTTCTTT. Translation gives CASSLVGTGDKNTEAFF. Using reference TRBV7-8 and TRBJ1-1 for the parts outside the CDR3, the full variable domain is GAGVSQSPRYKVAKRGQDVALRCDPISGHVSLFWYQQALGQGPEFLTYFQNEAQLDKSGLPSDRFFAERPEGSVSTLKIQRTQQEDSAVYLCASSLVGTGDKNTEAFFGQGTRLTVV.

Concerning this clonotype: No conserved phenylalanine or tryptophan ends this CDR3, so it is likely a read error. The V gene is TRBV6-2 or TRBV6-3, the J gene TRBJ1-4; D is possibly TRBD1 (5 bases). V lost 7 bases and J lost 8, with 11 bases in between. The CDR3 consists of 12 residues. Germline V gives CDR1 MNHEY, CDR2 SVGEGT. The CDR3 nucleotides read TGTGCCAGCACCGGGGCATCCGAAAAACTGTTTTCT. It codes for CASTGASEKLFS.

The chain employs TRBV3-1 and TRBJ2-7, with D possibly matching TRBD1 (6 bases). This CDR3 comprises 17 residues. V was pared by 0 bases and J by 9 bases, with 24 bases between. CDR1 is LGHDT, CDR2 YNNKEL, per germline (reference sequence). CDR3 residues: CASSQDFRQVATGGQYF. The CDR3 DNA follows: TGTGCCAGCAGCCAAGATTTTAGACAGGTCGCAACCGGAGGGCAGTACTTC.

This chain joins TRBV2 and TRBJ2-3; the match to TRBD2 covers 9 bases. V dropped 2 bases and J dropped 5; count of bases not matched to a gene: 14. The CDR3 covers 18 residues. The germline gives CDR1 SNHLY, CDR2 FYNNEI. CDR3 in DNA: TGTGCCAGCAGTGAATTGGGTGGTAGCGGGGGTAACATAGATACGCAGTATTTT. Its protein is CASSELGGSGGNIDTQYF. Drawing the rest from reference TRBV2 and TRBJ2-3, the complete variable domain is EPEVTQTPSHQVTQMGQEVILRCVPISNHLYFYWYRQILGQKVEFLVSFYNNEISEKSEIFDDQFSVERPDGSNFTLKIRSTKLEDSAMYFCASSELGGSGGNIDTQYFGPGTRLTVL.

The CDR3 DNA reads TGTGCCAGCAGCCCAAAGGGGAATGAACGGGCTGGTGAAAAACTGTTTTTT. This encodes CASSPKGNERAGEKLFF. This chain uses TRBV6-6 with TRBJ1-4; TRBD1 might be the D (5 bases). The CDR3 loop spans 17 amino acids. Germline CDR1 is MNHNY and CDR2 is SVGAGI (reference sequence). Trimming stripped 6 bases from V and 7 bases from J, with 24 bases between.

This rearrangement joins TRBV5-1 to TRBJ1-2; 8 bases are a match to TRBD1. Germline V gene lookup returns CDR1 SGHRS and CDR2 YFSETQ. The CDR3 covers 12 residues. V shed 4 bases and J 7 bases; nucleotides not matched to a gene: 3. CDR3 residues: CASSDDRGGYTF. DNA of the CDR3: TGCGCCAGCAGCGACGACAGGGGTGGCTACACCTTC.

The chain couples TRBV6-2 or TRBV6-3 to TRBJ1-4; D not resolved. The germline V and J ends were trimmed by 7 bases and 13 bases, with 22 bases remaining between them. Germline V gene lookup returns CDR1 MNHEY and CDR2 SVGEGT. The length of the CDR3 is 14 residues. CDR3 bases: TGTGCCAGCAACCCTGCCCCGGACTCCGAGGGACTGTTTTTT. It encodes CASNPAPDSEGLFF.

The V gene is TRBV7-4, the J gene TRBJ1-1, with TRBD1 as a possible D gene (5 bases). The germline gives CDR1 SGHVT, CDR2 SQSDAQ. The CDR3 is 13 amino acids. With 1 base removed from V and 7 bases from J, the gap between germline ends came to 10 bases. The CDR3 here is CASSLDRRIEAFF. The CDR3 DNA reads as TGTGCCAGCAGCTTAGACAGGAGAATTGAAGCTTTCTTT. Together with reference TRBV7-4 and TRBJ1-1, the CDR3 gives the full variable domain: GAGVSQSPRYKVAKRGRDVALRCDSISGHVTLYWYRQTLGQGSEVLTYSQSDAQRDKSGRPSGRFSAERPERSVSTLKIQRTEQGDSAVYLCASSLDRRIEAFFGQGTRLTVV.

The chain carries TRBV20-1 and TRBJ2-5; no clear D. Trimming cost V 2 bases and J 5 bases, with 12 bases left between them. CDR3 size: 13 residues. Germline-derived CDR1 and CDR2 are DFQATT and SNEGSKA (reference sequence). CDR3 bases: TGCAGTGCTAGATTCCCCTCGGAGGAGACCCAGTACTTC. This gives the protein CSARFPSEETQYF.

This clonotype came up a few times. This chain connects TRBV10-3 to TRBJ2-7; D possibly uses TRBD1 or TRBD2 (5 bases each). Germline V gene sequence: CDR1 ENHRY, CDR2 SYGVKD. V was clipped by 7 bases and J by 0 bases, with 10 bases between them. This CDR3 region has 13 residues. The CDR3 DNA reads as TGTGCCATCATGGGGACGTACTCCTACGAGCAGTACTTC. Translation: CAIMGTYSYEQYF.

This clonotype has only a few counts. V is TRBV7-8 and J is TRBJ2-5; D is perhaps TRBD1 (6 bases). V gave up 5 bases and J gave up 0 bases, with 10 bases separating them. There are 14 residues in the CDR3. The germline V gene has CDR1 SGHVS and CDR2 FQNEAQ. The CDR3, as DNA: TGTGCCAGCAGCCATGGACAGAACCAAGAGACCCAGTACTTC. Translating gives CASSHGQNQETQYF.

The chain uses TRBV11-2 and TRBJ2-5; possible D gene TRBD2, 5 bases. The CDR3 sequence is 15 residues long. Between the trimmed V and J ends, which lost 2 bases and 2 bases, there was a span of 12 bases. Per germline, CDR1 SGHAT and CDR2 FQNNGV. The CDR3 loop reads CASSLFFRGQETQYF. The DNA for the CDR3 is TGTGCCAGCAGCTTATTTTTCCGGGGACAAGAGACCCAGTACTTC. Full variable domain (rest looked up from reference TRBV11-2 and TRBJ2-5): EAGVAQSPRYKIIEKRQSVAFWCNPISGHATLYWYQQILGQGPKLLIQFQNNGVVDDSQLPKDRFSAERLKGVDSTLKIQPAKLEDSAVYLCASSLFFRGQETQYFGPGTRLLVL.

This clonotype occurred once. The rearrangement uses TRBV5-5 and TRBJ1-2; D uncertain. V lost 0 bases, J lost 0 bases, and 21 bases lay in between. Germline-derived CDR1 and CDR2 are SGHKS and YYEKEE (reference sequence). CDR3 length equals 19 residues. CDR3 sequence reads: CASSLVYAISGPANYGYTF. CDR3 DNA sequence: TGTGCCAGCAGCTTGGTATACGCGATATCGGGTCCTGCTAACTATGGCTACACCTTC.

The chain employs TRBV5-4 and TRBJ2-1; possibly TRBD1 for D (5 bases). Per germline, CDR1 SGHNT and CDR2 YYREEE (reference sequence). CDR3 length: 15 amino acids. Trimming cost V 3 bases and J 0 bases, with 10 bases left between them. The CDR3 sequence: CASSSVGPSYNEQFF. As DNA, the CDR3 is TGTGCCAGCAGCTCGGTGGGGCCCTCCTACAATGAGCAGTTCTTC.

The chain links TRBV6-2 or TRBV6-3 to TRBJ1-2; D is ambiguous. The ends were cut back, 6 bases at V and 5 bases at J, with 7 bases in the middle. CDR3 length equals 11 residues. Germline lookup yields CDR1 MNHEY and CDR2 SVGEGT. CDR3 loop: CASSNLYGYTF. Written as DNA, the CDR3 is TGTGCCAGCAGCAATCTGTATGGCTACACCTTC.

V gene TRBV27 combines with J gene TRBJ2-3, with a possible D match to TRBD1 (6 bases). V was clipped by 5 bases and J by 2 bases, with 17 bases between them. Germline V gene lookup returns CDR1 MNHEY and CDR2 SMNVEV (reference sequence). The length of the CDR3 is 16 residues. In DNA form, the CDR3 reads TGTGCCAGCAGTCCCGGACAGTCCCCTAACACAGATACGCAGTATTTT. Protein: CASSPGQSPNTDTQYF.

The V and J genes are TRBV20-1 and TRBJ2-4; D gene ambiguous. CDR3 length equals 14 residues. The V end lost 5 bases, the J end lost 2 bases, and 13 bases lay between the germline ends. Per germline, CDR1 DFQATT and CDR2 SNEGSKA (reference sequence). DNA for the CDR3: TGCAGTGCTGGGGAAGGACCTTCCAAAAACATTCAGTACTTC. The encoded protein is CSAGEGPSKNIQYF.

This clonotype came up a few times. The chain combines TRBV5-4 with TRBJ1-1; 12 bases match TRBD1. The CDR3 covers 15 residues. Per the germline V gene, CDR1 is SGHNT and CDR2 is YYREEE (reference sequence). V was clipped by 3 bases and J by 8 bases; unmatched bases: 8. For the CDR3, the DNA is TGTGCCAGCAGCTCTGGCCGGGACAGGGGGCTCGAAGCTTTCTTT. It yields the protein CASSSGRDRGLEAFF.

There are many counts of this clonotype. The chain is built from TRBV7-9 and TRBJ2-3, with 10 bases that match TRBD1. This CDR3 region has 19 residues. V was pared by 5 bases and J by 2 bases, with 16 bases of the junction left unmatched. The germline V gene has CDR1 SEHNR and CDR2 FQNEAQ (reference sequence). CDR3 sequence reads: CASSPRDRGIVRDTDTQYF. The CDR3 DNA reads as TGTGCCAGCAGCCCCAGGGACAGGGGTATTGTGAGGGACACAGATACGCAGTATTTT. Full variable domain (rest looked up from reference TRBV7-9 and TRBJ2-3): DTGVSQNPRHKITKRGQNVTFRCDPISEHNRLYWYRQTLGQGPEFLTYFQNEAQLEKSRLLSDRFSAERPKGSFSTLEIQRTEQGDSAMYLCASSPRDRGIVRDTDTQYFGPGTRLTVL.

For the CDR3, the DNA is TGTGCCAGCAGCCCCCTGGGGGTTGCGGAGACCCAGTACTTC. It codes for CASSPLGVAETQYF. The chain couples TRBV6-1 to TRBJ2-5; D may correspond to TRBD1 or TRBD2 (5 bases each). The germline V gene encodes CDR1 MNHNS and CDR2 SASEGT. The CDR3 spans 14 residues. The V gene lost 6 bases and the J gene lost 5 bases, with 16 bases spanning the gap.

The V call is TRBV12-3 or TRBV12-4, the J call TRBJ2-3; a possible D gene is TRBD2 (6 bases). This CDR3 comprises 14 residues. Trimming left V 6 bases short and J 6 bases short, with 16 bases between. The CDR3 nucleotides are TGTGCCAGCAGCCCCCTTCGCCGGGGGGATACGCAGTATTTT. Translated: CASSPLRRGDTQYF.

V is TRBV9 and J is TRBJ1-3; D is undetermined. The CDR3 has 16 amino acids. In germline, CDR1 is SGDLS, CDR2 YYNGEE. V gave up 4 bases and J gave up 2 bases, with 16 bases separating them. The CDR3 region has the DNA TGTGCCAGCAGCCTGGAGACATTGACCCCTGGAAACACCATATATTTT. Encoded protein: CASSLETLTPGNTIYF.

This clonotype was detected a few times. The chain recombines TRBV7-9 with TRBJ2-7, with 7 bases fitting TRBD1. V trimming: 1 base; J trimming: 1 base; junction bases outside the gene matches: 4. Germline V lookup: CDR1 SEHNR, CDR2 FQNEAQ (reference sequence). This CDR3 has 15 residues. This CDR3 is CASSLVRTGSYEQYF. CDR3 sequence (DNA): TGTGCCAGCAGCTTAGTCCGGACAGGTTCCTACGAGCAGTACTTC.

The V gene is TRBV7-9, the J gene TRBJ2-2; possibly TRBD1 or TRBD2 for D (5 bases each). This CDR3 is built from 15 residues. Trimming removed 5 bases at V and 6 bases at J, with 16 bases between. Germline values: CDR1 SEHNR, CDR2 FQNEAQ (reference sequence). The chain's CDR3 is CASSEPGPQAGELFF. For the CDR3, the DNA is TGTGCCAGCAGCGAACCGGGGCCTCAAGCCGGGGAGCTGTTTTTT. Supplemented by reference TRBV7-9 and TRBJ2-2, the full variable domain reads DTGVSQNPRHKITKRGQNVTFRCDPISEHNRLYWYRQTLGQGPEFLTYFQNEAQLEKSRLLSDRFSAERPKGSFSTLEIQRTEQGDSAMYLCASSEPGPQAGELFFGEGSRLTVL.